Below, one TCR beta chain is given with its context. The V gene end was trimmed by 3 bases and the J gene end by 1 base; junction bases not matched to a gene: 11. CDR3 length equals 20 residues. The germline gives CDR1 WSHSY, CDR2 SAAADI. This sample is drawn from a study of control samples from healthy donors and cancer patients. Method: immunoSEQ multiplex PCR; TCRdb's copy keeps in-frame clones and lacks some. This sample has fewer than 200,000 clones; approximately 92% occur once, and the top ten carry over 1.1%. This TCR came from a man aged 25-45 years in good health. What was sequenced was blood. The V call is TRBV10-2, the J call TRBJ2-4, with TRBD2 matching over 14 bases. CDR3 nucleotide sequence: TGCGCCAGCAGTGACGAGACTAGCGGGGGGGCCATCTGGGCCAAAAACATTCAGTACTTC. Translation: CASSDETSGGAIWAKNIQYF.